This T cell receptor beta chain was sequenced during a study of identifying expanded T cells in peripheral blood. This table comes from immunoSEQ multiplex PCR, and its TCRdb copy is limited to in-frame clones, with some not included. The table shows tens of thousands of clones, with approximately 86% occurring only once. CDR1 is SGHNT, CDR2 YENEEA, per germline. The CDR3 is 15 amino acids. V was shortened by 1 base and J by 1 base, with 10 bases between the two germline ends. Sequencing was performed on blood. The origin of this receptor is a person aged 18 to 75 in good health. V usage is TRBV11-3 and J usage is TRBJ1-1; D gene ambiguous. CDR3 protein: CASSLVTESNTEAFF. DNA for the CDR3: TGTGCCAGCAGCTTAGTTACGGAGTCGAACACTGAAGCTTTCTTT. Looking up the rest from reference TRBV11-3 and TRBJ1-1 gives the full variable domain: EAGVVQSPRYKIIEKKQPVAFWCNPISGHNTLYWYLQNLGQGPELLIRYENEEAVDDSQLPKDRFSAERLKGVDSTLKIQPAELGDSAVYLCASSLVTESNTEAFFGQGTRLTVV.